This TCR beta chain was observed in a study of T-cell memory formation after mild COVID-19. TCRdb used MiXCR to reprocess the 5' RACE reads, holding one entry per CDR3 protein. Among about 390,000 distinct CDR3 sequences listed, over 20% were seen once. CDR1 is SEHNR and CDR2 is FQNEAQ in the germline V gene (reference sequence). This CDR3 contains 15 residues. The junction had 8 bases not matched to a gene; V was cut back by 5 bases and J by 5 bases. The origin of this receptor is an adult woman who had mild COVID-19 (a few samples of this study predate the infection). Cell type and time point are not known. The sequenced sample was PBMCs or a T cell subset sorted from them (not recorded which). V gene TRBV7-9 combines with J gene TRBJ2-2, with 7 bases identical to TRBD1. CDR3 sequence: CASSASGTVTGELFF. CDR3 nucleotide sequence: TGTGCCAGCAGCGCCTCCGGGACAGTAACCGGGGAGCTGTTTTTT.